Listed here is a single T cell receptor beta chain. Its antigen remains unidentified. The source of the sample is a study of Ad26.COV2.S vaccination and SARS-CoV-2 variants. Study at large: The COV1001 Ad26.COV2.S trial arm included the donor. Once or twice, 56 days apart, Ad26.COV2.S was delivered intramuscularly.

The treatment: 19 received Ad26.COV2.S at low or high dose, single or two shots; five or six received placebo; per-sample allocation not given. Material that was analyzed had been drawn on day 63 after the first vaccine or placebo injection. Ad26.COV2.S expressed prefusion-stabilized spike from the original Wuhan strain. Only in-frame clones appear in the TCRdb table, and some are missing; sequencing was by immunoSEQ multiplex PCR. The table includes some 250,000 clones, roughly 90% detected once. The study's findings and limits: Substantial breadth was reported for post-vaccination spike-specific CD8+ and CD4+ T cells.

The germline V gene has CDR1 SNHLY and CDR2 FYNNEI. Trimming shortened V by 7 bases and J by 5 bases, and 20 bases separated the two germline ends. The CDR3 consists of 15 residues. This TCR derives from a person aged 18 to 65 who received the Ad26.COV2.S COVID-19 vaccine or a placebo. The J gene is TRBJ1-1, the V gene TRBV2; D might be TRBD1 (6 bases). Sample: peripheral blood, taken in a trial of Ad26.COV2.S vaccine versus placebo. CDR3 amino acids: CASISGRQGRTEAFF. As DNA, the CDR3 is TGTGCCAGCATTAGTGGGCGCCAGGGGCGGACTGAAGCTTTCTTT.